A single TCR beta chain is shown here with its context. What it binds is not known. These data are taken from a study of tumor-infiltrating lymphocytes in primary liver carcinoma. Study observations and caveats: It was in tumors, not blood, that the top-250-clone fraction was significantly higher (p = 0.039).

The template, about 550 ng total RNA, yielded TCR beta cDNA made with a constant-region primer. Libraries of TCR beta came from three nested multiplex PCR rounds with slightly modified ARM-PCR. Use of TRBV1-TRBV30 forward primers with a C-beta reverse primer characterized the first two PCR rounds, which lasted roughly 9 cycles each. One entry per CDR3 protein results from TCRdb running MiXCR on the multiplex PCR reads. This table has about 54,000 distinct CDR3 sequences, 70% to 80% appearing once. It was from 20-30 mg of unsorted bulk tissue that RNA and DNA were co-extracted. Germline V gene sequence: CDR1 LNHDA, CDR2 SQIVND (reference sequence). The CDR3 sequence is 14 residues long. With 8 bases removed from V and 1 base from J, the gap between germline ends came to 14 bases.

The sequence was collected from a man aged 35-49 years with primary liver carcinoma and hepatitis B virus infection. This rearrangement joins TRBV19 to TRBJ1-1; D is unresolved. Sequencing was carried out using liver tumor tissue from sampling region 2. Subset specified: tumor region T2, inferior pole. CDR3 sequence reads: CASCKDKRNTEAFF. DNA for the CDR3: TGTGCCAGTTGTAAAGATAAAAGGAACACTGAAGCTTTCTTT.